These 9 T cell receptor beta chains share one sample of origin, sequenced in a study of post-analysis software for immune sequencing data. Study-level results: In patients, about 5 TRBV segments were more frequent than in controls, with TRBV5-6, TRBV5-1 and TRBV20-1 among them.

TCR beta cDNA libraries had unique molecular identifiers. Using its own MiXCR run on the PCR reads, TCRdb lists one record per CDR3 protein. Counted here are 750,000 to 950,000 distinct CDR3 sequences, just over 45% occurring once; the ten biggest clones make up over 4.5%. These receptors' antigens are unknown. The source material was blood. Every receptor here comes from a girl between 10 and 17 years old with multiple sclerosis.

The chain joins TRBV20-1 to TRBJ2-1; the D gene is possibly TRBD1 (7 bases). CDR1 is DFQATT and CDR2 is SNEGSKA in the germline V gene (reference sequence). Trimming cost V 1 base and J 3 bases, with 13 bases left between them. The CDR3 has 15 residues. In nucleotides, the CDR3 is TGCAGTGCTAGAGCCGCAGGGGGGTTCTACAATGAGCAGTTCTTC. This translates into CSARAAGGFYNEQFF.

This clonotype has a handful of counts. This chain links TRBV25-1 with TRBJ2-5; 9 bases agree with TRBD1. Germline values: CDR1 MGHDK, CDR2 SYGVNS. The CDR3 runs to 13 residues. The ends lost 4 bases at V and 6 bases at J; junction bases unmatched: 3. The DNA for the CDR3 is TGTGCCAGCAGTGTGACAGGGGGGAAGACCCAGTACTTC. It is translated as CASSVTGGKTQYF.

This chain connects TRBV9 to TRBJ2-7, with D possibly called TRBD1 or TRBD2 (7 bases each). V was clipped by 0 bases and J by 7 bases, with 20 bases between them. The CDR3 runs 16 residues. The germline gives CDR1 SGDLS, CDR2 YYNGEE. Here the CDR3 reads CASSVEGATSPREQYF. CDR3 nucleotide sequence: TGTGCCAGCAGCGTAGAGGGGGCGACTAGCCCCCGAGAGCAGTACTTC. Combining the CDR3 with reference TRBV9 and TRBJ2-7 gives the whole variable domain DSGVTQTPKHLITATGQRVTLRCSPRSGDLSVYWYQQSLDQGLQFLIQYYNGEERAKGNILERFSAQQFPDLHSELNLSSLELGDSALYFCASSVEGATSPREQYFGPGTRLTVT.

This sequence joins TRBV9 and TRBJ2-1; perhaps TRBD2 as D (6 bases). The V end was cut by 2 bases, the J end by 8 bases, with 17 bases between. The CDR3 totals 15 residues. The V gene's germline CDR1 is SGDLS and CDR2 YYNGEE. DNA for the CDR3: TGTGCCAGCAGCGTCGGCGGGACTGGCATGCATGAGCAGTTCTTC. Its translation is CASSVGGTGMHEQFF.

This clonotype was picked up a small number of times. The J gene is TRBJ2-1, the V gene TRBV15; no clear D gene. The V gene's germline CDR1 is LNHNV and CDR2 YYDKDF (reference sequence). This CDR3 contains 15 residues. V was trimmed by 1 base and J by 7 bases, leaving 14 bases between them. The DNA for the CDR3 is TGTGCCACCAGCAGAGGCCCGGGCCTTACAAATGAGCAGTTCTTC. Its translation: CATSRGPGLTNEQFF.

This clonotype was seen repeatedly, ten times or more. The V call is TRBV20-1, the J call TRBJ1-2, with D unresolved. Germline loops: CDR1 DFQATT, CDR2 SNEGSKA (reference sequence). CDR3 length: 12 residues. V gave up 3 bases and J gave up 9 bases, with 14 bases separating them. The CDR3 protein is CSASQQTWSYTF. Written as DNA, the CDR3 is TGCAGTGCTAGCCAACAGACTTGGAGCTACACCTTC.

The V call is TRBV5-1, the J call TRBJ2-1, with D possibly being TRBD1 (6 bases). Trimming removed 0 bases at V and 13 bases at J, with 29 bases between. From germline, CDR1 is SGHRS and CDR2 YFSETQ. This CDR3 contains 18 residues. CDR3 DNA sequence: TGCGCCAGCAGCTTGGATCCAGGGGACCTTGCCTCCGAAGACTTCCAGTTCTTC. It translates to CASSLDPGDLASEDFQFF. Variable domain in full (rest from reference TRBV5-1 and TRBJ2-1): KAGVTQTPRYLIKTRGQQVTLSCSPISGHRSVSWYQQTPGQGLQFLFEYFSETQRNKGNFPGRFSGRQFSNSRSEMNVSTLELGDSALYLCASSLDPGDLASEDFQFFGPGTRLTVL.

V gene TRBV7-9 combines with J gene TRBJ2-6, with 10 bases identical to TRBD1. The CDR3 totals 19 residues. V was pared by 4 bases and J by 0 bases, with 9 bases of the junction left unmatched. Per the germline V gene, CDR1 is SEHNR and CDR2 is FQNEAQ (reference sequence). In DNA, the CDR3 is TGTGCCAGCAGCTCTCCCCCGGGACAGGGGATCTCTGGGGCCAACGTCCTGACTTTC. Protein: CASSSPPGQGISGANVLTF.

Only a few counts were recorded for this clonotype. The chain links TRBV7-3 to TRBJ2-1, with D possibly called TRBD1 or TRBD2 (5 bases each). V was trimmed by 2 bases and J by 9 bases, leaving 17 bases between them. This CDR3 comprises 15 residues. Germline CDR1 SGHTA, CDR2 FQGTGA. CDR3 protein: CASSLDGTRKGEQFF. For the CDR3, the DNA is TGTGCCAGCAGCTTAGATGGGACCCGAAAGGGTGAGCAGTTCTTC.